Listed below are T cell receptor beta chains from one sample, sequenced in a study of shared clonotypes between healthy human individuals. Measured with immunoSEQ multiplex PCR; TCRdb has only the in-frame clones, and not every one. The sample holds roughly 2.5 million clones; around 90% are singletons and the top ten take roughly 0.14%. The specimen sequenced was naive CD4+ T cells sorted from blood. The receptors were gathered from a man aged 18-30 years in good health. The CDR3 runs from the conserved cysteine through the conserved F or W. Fields, in order: D gene, J gene, V gene, clone size, CDR3 protein, CDR3 DNA. A D gene is named only where the DNA matches it firmly. Expanded clones are given a class, and other clones once, few, many or no size at all.

d_call: TRBD1; j_call: TRBJ1-4; v_call: TRBV10-3; clone_size: NA; cdr3_aa: CAISPQKTGSNEKLFF; cdr3_nt: TGTGCCATCAGTCCACAGAAGACAGGGTCTAATGAAAAACTGTTTTTT
d_call: NA; j_call: TRBJ2-3; v_call: TRBV6-1; clone_size: NA; cdr3_aa: CASSPTGDTQYF; cdr3_nt: TGTGCCAGCAGCCCCACTGGAGATACGCAGTATTTT
d_call: NA; j_call: TRBJ2-3; v_call: TRBV6-5; clone_size: NA; cdr3_aa: CASSYYRTDTQYF; cdr3_nt: TGTGCCAGCAGTTACTATAGAACAGATACGCAGTATTTT
d_call: TRBD1; j_call: TRBJ2-2; v_call: TRBV7-2; clone_size: NA; cdr3_aa: CASSLNTGGTGELFF; cdr3_nt: TGTGCCAGCAGCTTGAACACAGGGGGGACCGGGGAGCTGTTTTTT
d_call: TRBD2; j_call: TRBJ2-3; v_call: TRBV5-4; clone_size: once; cdr3_aa: CASSLYAGGTDTQYF; cdr3_nt: TGTGCCAGCAGCTTGTACGCGGGGGGCACAGATACGCAGTATTTT
d_call: TRBD2; j_call: TRBJ2-7; v_call: TRBV4-2; clone_size: NA; cdr3_aa: CASSQDQSGVPYEQYF; cdr3_nt: TGTGCCAGCAGCCAAGATCAAAGCGGGGTTCCCTACGAGCAGTACTTC
d_call: TRBD2; j_call: TRBJ2-3; v_call: TRBV7-2; clone_size: NA; cdr3_aa: CASTRASGSIGTDTQYF; cdr3_nt: TGTGCCAGCACCCGGGCTAGCGGGAGTATTGGCACAGATACGCAGTATTTT
d_call: TRBD2; j_call: TRBJ2-1; v_call: TRBV2; clone_size: NA; cdr3_aa: CASSSRAGDLSHNEQFF; cdr3_nt: TGTGCCAGCTCATCCAGGGCGGGGGACCTTTCGCACAATGAGCAGTTCTTC
d_call: NA; j_call: TRBJ1-2; v_call: TRBV6-1; clone_size: NA; cdr3_aa: CASSEWGGYYGYTF; cdr3_nt: TGTGCCAGCAGTGAATGGGGGGGTTACTATGGCTACACCTTC
d_call: NA; j_call: TRBJ1-6; v_call: TRBV5-8; clone_size: NA; cdr3_aa: CASSPKRGDSPLHF; cdr3_nt: TGTGCCAGCAGCCCCAAAAGGGGGGACTCACCCCTCCACTTT
d_call: TRBD1; j_call: TRBJ1-1; v_call: TRBV19; clone_size: NA; cdr3_aa: CASTKTGANTEAFF; cdr3_nt: TGTGCCAGTACCAAGACAGGGGCGAACACTGAAGCTTTCTTT
d_call: NA; j_call: TRBJ2-3; v_call: TRBV10-2; clone_size: NA; cdr3_aa: CASSEPTASTDTQYF; cdr3_nt: TGCGCCAGCAGTGAGCCGACAGCTAGCACAGATACGCAGTATTTT
d_call: TRBD1; j_call: TRBJ2-5; v_call: TRBV5-1; clone_size: once; cdr3_aa: CASSLQGLRETQYF; cdr3_nt: TGCGCCAGCAGCCTACAGGGGTTGAGGGAGACCCAGTACTTC
d_call: TRBD1; j_call: TRBJ1-3; v_call: TRBV5-6; clone_size: NA; cdr3_aa: CASSSWTGFGNTIYF; cdr3_nt: TGTGCCAGCAGCTCCTGGACAGGGTTTGGAAACACCATATATTTT
d_call: TRBD2; j_call: TRBJ2-4; v_call: TRBV4-3; clone_size: once; cdr3_aa: CASSPGVAGGLAKNIQYF; cdr3_nt: TGCGCCAGCAGCCCTGGGGTAGCGGGAGGACTAGCCAAAAACATTCAGTACTTC
d_call: NA; j_call: TRBJ1-5; v_call: TRBV6-5; clone_size: NA; cdr3_aa: CASSRGVDQPQHF; cdr3_nt: TGTGCCAGCAGTCGGGGAGTGGATCAGCCCCAGCATTTT
d_call: TRBD1; j_call: TRBJ1-3; v_call: TRBV6-5; clone_size: once; cdr3_aa: CASSYGGQGANTIYF; cdr3_nt: TGTGCCAGCAGTTACGGGGGACAGGGTGCGAACACCATATATTTT
d_call: NA; j_call: TRBJ1-1; v_call: TRBV15; clone_size: NA; cdr3_aa: CATSRGKPENTEAFF; cdr3_nt: TGTGCCACCAGCAGAGGGAAGCCAGAGAACACTGAAGCTTTCTTT
d_call: TRBD2; j_call: TRBJ2-2; v_call: TRBV19; clone_size: NA; cdr3_aa: CASSPRTSGGGELFF; cdr3_nt: TGTGCCAGTAGTCCGCGGACTAGCGGGGGCGGAGAGCTGTTTTTT
d_call: NA; j_call: TRBJ2-7; v_call: TRBV28; clone_size: NA; cdr3_aa: CASRSFYEQYF; cdr3_nt: TGTGCCAGCAGATCCTTTTACGAGCAGTACTTC
d_call: NA; j_call: TRBJ2-6; v_call: TRBV2; clone_size: NA; cdr3_aa: CASSAYSGSGANVLTF; cdr3_nt: TGTGCCAGCAGTGCCTATTCCGGTTCTGGGGCCAACGTCCTGACTTTC
d_call: TRBD1; j_call: TRBJ2-1; v_call: TRBV2; clone_size: NA; cdr3_aa: CASSGQGIYNEQFF; cdr3_nt: TGTGCCAGCAGTGGACAGGGTATCTACAATGAGCAGTTCTTC
d_call: TRBD1; j_call: TRBJ1-1; v_call: TRBV19; clone_size: NA; cdr3_aa: CASSADRGEEDEAFF; cdr3_nt: TGTGCCAGTAGTGCGGACAGGGGAGAGGAGGACGAAGCTTTCTTT
d_call: TRBD2; j_call: TRBJ2-6; v_call: TRBV4-3; clone_size: NA; cdr3_aa: CASSQAAGTRGGANVLTF; cdr3_nt: TGCGCCAGCAGCCAGGCGGCCGGGACTAGAGGTGGGGCCAACGTCCTGACTTTC
d_call: NA; j_call: TRBJ2-2; v_call: TRBV6-1; clone_size: NA; cdr3_aa: CATGPANTGELFF; cdr3_nt: TGTGCCACGGGCCCCGCGAACACCGGGGAGCTGTTTTTT
d_call: TRBD2; j_call: TRBJ2-7; v_call: TRBV5-1; clone_size: NA; cdr3_aa: CASSGGGTYEQYF; cdr3_nt: TGCGCCAGCAGTGGCGGGGGGACCTACGAGCAGTACTTC
d_call: NA; j_call: TRBJ1-3; v_call: TRBV5-1; clone_size: NA; cdr3_aa: CASSLDGESGNTIYF; cdr3_nt: TGCGCCAGCAGCTTGGACGGAGAGTCTGGAAACACCATATATTTT
d_call: TRBD1; j_call: TRBJ1-5; v_call: TRBV7-8; clone_size: NA; cdr3_aa: CASSSEGQGVWSLNQPQHF; cdr3_nt: TGTGCCAGCAGCTCAGAGGGACAGGGGGTTTGGTCCCTAAATCAGCCCCAGCATTTT
d_call: TRBD2; j_call: TRBJ2-1; v_call: TRBV7-2; clone_size: NA; cdr3_aa: CASSFQLAGGNEQFF; cdr3_nt: TGTGCCAGCAGCTTCCAACTAGCGGGGGGTAATGAGCAGTTCTTC
d_call: NA; j_call: TRBJ1-2; v_call: TRBV4-3; clone_size: once; cdr3_aa: CASSQVGLDHGYTF; cdr3_nt: TGCGCCAGCAGCCAAGTGGGGCTGGACCATGGCTACACCTTC
d_call: TRBD1; j_call: TRBJ1-6; v_call: TRBV5-1; clone_size: NA; cdr3_aa: CASSLGTGGESPLHF; cdr3_nt: TGCGCCAGCAGCCTCGGGACAGGGGGAGAATCACCCCTCCACTTT
d_call: NA; j_call: TRBJ2-5; v_call: TRBV18; clone_size: NA; cdr3_aa: CASSAVWGNQETQYF; cdr3_nt: TGTGCCAGCTCAGCGGTGTGGGGGAACCAAGAGACCCAGTACTTC
d_call: TRBD1; j_call: TRBJ1-3; v_call: TRBV28; clone_size: NA; cdr3_aa: CASSLWFLGTGNPGNTIYF; cdr3_nt: TGTGCCAGCAGTTTATGGTTTCTGGGGACAGGGAATCCTGGAAACACCATATATTTT
d_call: NA; j_call: TRBJ1-3; v_call: TRBV5-5; clone_size: NA; cdr3_aa: CASSLTMVGSGNTIYF; cdr3_nt: TGTGCCAGCAGCTTGACTATGGTGGGGTCTGGAAACACCATATATTTT
d_call: NA; j_call: TRBJ2-7; v_call: TRBV11-2; clone_size: NA; cdr3_aa: CASSFNRDSYEQYF; cdr3_nt: TGTGCCAGCAGCTTCAACAGGGATTCCTACGAGCAGTACTTC
d_call: NA; j_call: TRBJ1-3; v_call: TRBV6-5; clone_size: NA; cdr3_aa: CASVTGAMEGDTIYF; cdr3_nt: TGTGCCAGCGTCACCGGGGCCATGGAGGGAGACACCATATATTTT
d_call: TRBD2; j_call: TRBJ2-5; v_call: TRBV9; clone_size: NA; cdr3_aa: CASSVGTSGETQYF; cdr3_nt: TGTGCCAGCAGCGTCGGGACTAGCGGGGAGACCCAGTACTTC
d_call: TRBD1; j_call: TRBJ2-2; v_call: TRBV14; clone_size: NA; cdr3_aa: CASSGQGTGELFF; cdr3_nt: TGTGCCAGCAGTGGACAGGGAACCGGGGAGCTGTTTTTT
d_call: TRBD2; j_call: TRBJ2-7; v_call: TRBV5-5; clone_size: NA; cdr3_aa: CASSRPTGGSDEQYF; cdr3_nt: TGTGCCAGCAGCCGACCGACGGGAGGATCCGACGAGCAGTACTTC